The 3 T cell receptor beta chains below come from one sample, sequenced in a study of shared T cell receptors in the human thymus. Assay used: immunoSEQ multiplex PCR; TCRdb lists only in-frame clones, some missing. The sample has 700,000 or so clones, roughly 88% seen once. The sample was also linked to a second study, of human thymus T cells.

The sequencing input was thymocytes. These receptors all come from a girl under three years old with a congenital heart defect.

This chain connects TRBV7-2 to TRBJ2-5; TRBD2 agrees at 8 bases. The CDR3 has 18 residues. V was clipped by 0 bases and J by 0 bases; unmatched bases: 9. CDR1 is SGHTA, CDR2 FQGNSA, per germline. The CDR3 DNA reads TGTGCCAGCAGCTTAGCGTTTAAGGGCGGGGGGTACCAAGAGACCCAGTACTTC. It is translated as CASSLAFKGGGYQETQYF.

This CDR3 reads CASSFQKGNEAFF. The CDR3 DNA follows: TGTGCCAGCAGCTTCCAAAAGGGGAATGAAGCTTTCTTT. The chain employs TRBV7-3 and TRBJ1-1; TRBD1 might be the D (5 bases). Per the germline V gene, CDR1 is SGHTA and CDR2 is FQGTGA. The CDR3 has 13 residues. V was clipped by 3 bases and J by 7 bases, with 12 bases between them.

The rearrangement joins TRBV4-3 to TRBJ1-1; 7 nucleotides line up with TRBD1. CDR1 and CDR2 from the germline V gene are LGHNA and YSLEER. Germline trimming cut 2 bases from V and 0 bases from J; bases unmatched to any gene: 12. The CDR3 is 18 residues long. DNA of the CDR3: TGCGCCAGCAGCCAACCCCTTGACAGACAGGGAATGAACACTGAAGCTTTCTTT. It encodes CASSQPLDRQGMNTEAFF.